Shown below are 16 T cell receptor beta chains from a single sample sequenced in a study of T cells in women clearing cervical HPV infection. Here immunoSEQ multiplex PCR was the method, and the copy in TCRdb shows in-frame clones only, minus some. In all, the sample yields 20,000 to 25,000 clones. Sequenced sample: blood buffy coat. All receptors come from a woman between 18 and 75 years old with a cervical HPV16 infection that either progressed to CIN3+ or cleared (not recorded which).

A remark on this clone: The CDR3 end lies 3 residues beyond the end of the read and is filled in from the germline J gene. The V gene is TRBV11-3, the J gene TRBJ2-1; perhaps TRBD1 as D (7 bases). Germline lookup yields CDR1 SGHNT and CDR2 YENEEA. The ends were cut back, 5 bases at V and 9 bases at J, with 14 bases in the middle. This CDR3 contains 13 residues. The sequenced CDR3 bases are TGTGCCAGCAGCGTCGGAGGGGGCTTTGAG. Amino acids: CASSVGGGFE. The CDR3, in full, reads CASSVGGGFEQFF. The variable domain in full, completed from reference TRBV11-3 and TRBJ2-1, reads EAGVVQSPRYKIIEKKQPVAFWCNPISGHNTLYWYLQNLGQGPELLIRYENEEAVDDSQLPKDRFSAERLKGVDSTLKIQPAELGDSAVYLCASSVGGGFEQFFGPGTRLTVL.

A remark on this clone: The read stops 3 residues short of the end of the CDR3; the missing end is completed from the germline J gene. V usage is TRBV2 and J usage is TRBJ2-2; D is undetermined. The germline CDR1 and CDR2 sequences are SNHLY and FYNNEI. Trimming shortened V by 3 bases and J by 2 bases, and 7 bases separated the two germline ends. This CDR3 has 14 amino acids. The CDR3 DNA, read in part, is TGTGCCAGCAGTGACGGTTTTAACACCGGGGAG. This codes for CASSDGFNTGE. The entire CDR3 protein reads CASSDGFNTGELFF.

Of note for this clone: The read ends 3 residues shy of where the CDR3 ends; the end is completed using the germline J gene. The chain employs TRBV18 and TRBJ2-1; the D gene is possibly TRBD2 (6 bases). The V gene lost 6 bases and the J gene lost 5 bases, with 17 bases spanning the gap. Germline values: CDR1 KGHSH, CDR2 LQKENI. The CDR3 loop spans 15 amino acids. CDR3 sequence: CASSIGGNQNNEQFF. CDR3 DNA (partial): TGTGCCAGCTCCATCGGCGGGAACCAAAACAATGAG.

A remark on this clone: The read stops 3 residues short of the end of the CDR3; the missing end is completed from the germline J gene. The chain combines TRBV5-4 with TRBJ1-1, with D perhaps matching TRBD1 (6 bases). The V and J ends lost 4 bases and 4 bases respectively, with 14 bases between them. This CDR3 has 14 residues. From germline, CDR1 is SGHNT and CDR2 YYREEE (reference sequence). Incomplete CDR3 DNA: TGTGCCAGCAGCATACAGGGTATCAGCACTGAA. Residues: CASSIQGISTE. The entire CDR3 is CASSIQGISTEAFF.

Of note for this clone: The observed sequence ends 3 residues before the CDR3 terminus, with the missing tail filled in from the germline J gene. This chain uses TRBV19 with TRBJ1-4; possibly TRBD1 for D (6 bases). The CDR3 runs to 15 residues. Germline V gene lookup returns CDR1 LNHDA and CDR2 SQIVND (reference sequence). The V gene lost 1 base and the J gene lost 5 bases, with 11 bases spanning the gap. CDR3 sequence reads: CASSIGGGINEKLFF. CDR3 DNA (partial): TGTGCCAGTAGTATAGGAGGGGGAATAAATGAAAAA.

Remarks on this clone: The read is 3 residues too short to cover the CDR3 end, so that end is filled in from the germline J gene. This chain connects TRBV29-1 to TRBJ1-2, with 9 bases that match TRBD1. The CDR3 is made up of 13 amino acids. The J segment lost 6 bases and the V segment lost 5 bases, leaving 7 bases of the junction unmatched. Germline V gives CDR1 SQVTM, CDR2 ANQGSEA. The DNA read from the CDR3 is TGCAGCGTTACTCGGACAGGGGACCATGGC. Its translation is CSVTRTGDHG. The complete CDR3 protein is CSVTRTGDHGYTF.

On this clone itself: The missing CDR3 end, 3 residues past where the read stops, is filled in from the germline J gene. The rearrangement joins TRBV5-1 to TRBJ2-5; D might be TRBD1 (6 bases). In germline, CDR1 is SGHRS, CDR2 YFSETQ. The CDR3 spans 16 residues. CDR3 sequence reads: CASSLGQGLYADTQYF. The sequenced part of the CDR3 DNA is TGCGCCAGCAGCTTGGGGCAGGGGTTATACGCAGATACC.

With respect to this clone: The CDR3 extends 3 residues past the end of the read, so its final part is completed from the germline J gene. The rearrangement uses TRBV20-1 and TRBJ1-3; D not resolved. CDR3 length: 14 residues. The germline CDR1 and CDR2 sequences are DFQATT and SNEGSKA (reference sequence). V lost 0 bases and J lost 0, with 6 bases in between. The CDR3: CSARDPYSGNTIYF. The DNA read from the CDR3 is TGCAGTGCTAGAGATCCTTACTCTGGAAACACC.

Concerning this clone: The CDR3 extends 3 residues past the end of the read, so its final part is completed from the germline J gene. V and J are TRBV18 and TRBJ1-2; D might be TRBD1 (5 bases). Germline-derived CDR1 and CDR2 are KGHSH and LQKENI. This CDR3 has 15 residues. The CDR3 here is CASSQYLTDNYDYTF. Partial CDR3 DNA: TGTGCCAGCTCACAATACCTGACAGACAACTACGAC.

Note on this clone: The read ends 3 residues early relative to the CDR3; the germline J gene fills the gap. The chain recombines TRBV4-2 with TRBJ1-3, with TRBD1 identical over 9 bases. The ends lost 4 bases at V and 0 bases at J; junction bases unmatched: 16. The CDR3 spans 20 residues. CDR1 and CDR2 (germline): LGHNA, YNFKEQ. The sequenced CDR3 bases are TGTGCCAGCAGCCGACACCACAGGGGGCGGACGGGGGGCTCTGGAAACACC. Translated: CASSRHHRGRTGGSGNT. The CDR3 in full is CASSRHHRGRTGGSGNTIYF.

For this clone: The read ends 3 residues before the CDR3 terminus; that terminus is restored from the germline J gene. The V call is TRBV29-1, the J call TRBJ2-7, with D uncertain. The germline CDR1 and CDR2 sequences are SQVTM and ANQGSEA. The CDR3 is made up of 13 amino acids. Trimming cost V 8 bases and J 0 bases, with 14 bases left between them. The CDR3 sequence: CSYRMAVSYEQYF. CDR3 DNA, as far as it was read: TGCAGCTACCGAATGGCAGTCTCCTACGAG.

As for this clone: The read comes to an end 3 residues before the CDR3 does, leaving the germline J gene to fill in the end. This chain joins TRBV11-2 and TRBJ1-2; D is unclear. This CDR3 region has 14 residues. Per germline, CDR1 SGHAT and CDR2 FQNNGV. Partial CDR3 DNA: TGTGCCAGCGGACTAGCTTCCTCGTACAATGAC. It is translated as CASGLASSYND. In full, the CDR3 is CASGLASSYNDYTF.

Note on this clone: The read terminates 3 residues before the CDR3 end, so the remaining end is supplied by the germline J gene. The rearrangement joins TRBV5-6 to TRBJ2-3; TRBD1 matches 7 bases. CDR3 length equals 15 residues. In germline, CDR1 is SGHDT, CDR2 YYEEEE. This chain's CDR3 is CASSFVQGVRETQYF. CDR3 DNA (partial): TGTGCCAGCAGCTTCGTCCAGGGGGTTAGAGAGACG.

About this clone itself: Read coverage stops 3 residues before the CDR3 terminus; the germline J gene supplies the remainder. The chain employs TRBV30 and TRBJ1-1; D gene unclear. Germline CDR1 GTSNPN, CDR2 SVGIG (reference sequence). This CDR3 has 13 amino acids. The sequenced part of the CDR3 DNA is TGTGCCTGGAGTGTACAGTTGGGCGATCAA. It translates to CAWSVQLGDQ. The full CDR3 protein reads CAWSVQLGDQAFF.

Comments on this clone: The CDR3 goes on 3 residues after the read ends, and that part is filled in from the germline J gene. The chain is built from TRBV19 and TRBJ1-1; 7 nucleotides line up with TRBD1. CDR1 LNHDA and CDR2 SQIVND come from the germline V gene (reference sequence). This CDR3 is 14 amino acids long. CDR3 sequence reads: CASSNPGQMETAFF. The DNA read from the CDR3 is TGTGCCAGTAGTAACCCGGGACAGATGGAGACC.

Remarks on this clone: Coverage ceases 3 residues before the CDR3 finishes, and the germline J gene fills in the end. This chain joins TRBV20-1 and TRBJ1-4; 10 bases line up with TRBD1. In germline, CDR1 is DFQATT, CDR2 SNEGSKA (reference sequence). This CDR3 contains 14 residues. V lost 3 bases to trimming and J lost 5 bases; unmatched junction nucleotides: 3. This chain's CDR3 is CSASSGQGNEKLFF. Partial CDR3 DNA: TGCAGTGCTAGTTCGGGACAGGGGAATGAAAAA.